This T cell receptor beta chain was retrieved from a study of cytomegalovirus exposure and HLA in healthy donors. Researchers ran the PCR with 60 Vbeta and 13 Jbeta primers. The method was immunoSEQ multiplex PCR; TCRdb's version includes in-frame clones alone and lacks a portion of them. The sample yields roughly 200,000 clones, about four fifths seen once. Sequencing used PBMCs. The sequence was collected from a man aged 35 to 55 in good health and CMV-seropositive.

The CDR3 loop reads CASSGRDRETETQYF. The CDR3 nucleotides read TGTGCCAGCAGCGGACGGGACAGGGAGACGGAGACCCAGTACTTC. This chain links TRBV7-9 with TRBJ2-5; TRBD1 agrees at 9 bases. CDR1 SEHNR and CDR2 FQNEAQ come from the germline V gene (reference sequence). This CDR3 is built from 15 residues. V trimming: 5 bases; J trimming: 5 bases; junction bases outside the gene matches: 9.